This T cell receptor (beta chain) was documented in a study of cytomegalovirus exposure and HLA in healthy donors. Findings of the study overall: Researchers catalogued 160 or so TCR beta chains as cytomegalovirus-associated. In an earlier analysis, productive rearrangement rates for most beta V segments clustered near 87% or 30%. According to a later analysis, donors in an Asian-associated ancestry cluster reportedly had fewer N-insertions than the roughly 640-donor mean. One variant, a missense change in DCLRE1C, was linked in a later analysis to TCR beta V- and J-gene trimming.

The PCR was carried out with 60 Vbeta primers and 13 Jbeta primers. TCRdb keeps only in-frame clones here, not all; method: immunoSEQ multiplex PCR. The sample's table shows 65,000 to 90,000 clones. The germline CDR1 and CDR2 sequences are MNHEY and SVGAGI. The CDR3 has 15 residues. The V and J ends lost 2 bases and 4 bases respectively, with 15 bases between them. Points on this clone: The antigen is unknown.

The sequenced material came from PBMCs. J is TRBJ2-7 and V is TRBV6-5, with D possibly TRBD1 on 7 matching bases. This TCR was sampled from a female donor in good health and CMV-seropositive. The CDR3, as DNA: TGTGCCAGCAGTTACGCATTTCAGGGGGGATACGAGCAGTACTTC. Residues: CASSYAFQGGYEQYF.